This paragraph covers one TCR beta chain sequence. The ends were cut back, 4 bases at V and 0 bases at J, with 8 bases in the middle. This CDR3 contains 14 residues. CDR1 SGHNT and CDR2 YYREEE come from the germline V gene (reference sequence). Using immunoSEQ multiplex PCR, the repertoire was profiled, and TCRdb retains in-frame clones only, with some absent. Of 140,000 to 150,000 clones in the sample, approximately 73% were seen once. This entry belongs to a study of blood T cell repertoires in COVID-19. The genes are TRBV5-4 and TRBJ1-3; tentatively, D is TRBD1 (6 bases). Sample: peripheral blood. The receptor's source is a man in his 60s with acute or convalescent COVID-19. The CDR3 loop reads CASSETGSGNTIYF. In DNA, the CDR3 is TGTGCCAGCAGCGAGACAGGCTCTGGAAACACCATATATTTT.